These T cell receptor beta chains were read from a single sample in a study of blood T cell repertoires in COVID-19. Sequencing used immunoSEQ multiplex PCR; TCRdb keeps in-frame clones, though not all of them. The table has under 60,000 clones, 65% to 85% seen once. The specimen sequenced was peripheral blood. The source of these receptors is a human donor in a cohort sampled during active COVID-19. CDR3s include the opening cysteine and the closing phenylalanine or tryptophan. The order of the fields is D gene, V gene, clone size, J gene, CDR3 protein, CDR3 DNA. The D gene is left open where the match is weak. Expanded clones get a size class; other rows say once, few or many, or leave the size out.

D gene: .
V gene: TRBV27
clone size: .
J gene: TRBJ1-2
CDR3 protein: CASRSSGGGNYGYTF
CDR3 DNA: TGTGCCAGCAGATCCTCGGGGGGCGGTAACTATGGCTACACCTTC

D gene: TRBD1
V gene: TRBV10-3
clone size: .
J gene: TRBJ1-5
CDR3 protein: CAISEYGAGGNQPQHF
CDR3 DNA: TGTGCCATCAGTGAGTATGGGGCAGGGGGGAATCAGCCCCAGCATTTT

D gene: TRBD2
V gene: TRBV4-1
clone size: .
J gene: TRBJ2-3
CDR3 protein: CASSQGAGGGTQYF
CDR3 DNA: TGCGCCAGCAGCCAAGGCGCGGGGGGTGGTACGCAGTATTTT

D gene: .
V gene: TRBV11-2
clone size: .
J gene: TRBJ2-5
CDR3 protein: CASSLVGGEETQYF
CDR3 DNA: TGTGCCAGCAGCTTAGTAGGAGGGGAAGAGACCCAGTACTTC

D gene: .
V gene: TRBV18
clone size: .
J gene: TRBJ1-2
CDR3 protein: CASSPRRADYGYTF
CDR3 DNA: TGTGCCAGCTCACCACGCAGGGCCGACTATGGCTACACCTTC

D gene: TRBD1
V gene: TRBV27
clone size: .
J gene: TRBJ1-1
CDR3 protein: CASSFYRGTEAFF
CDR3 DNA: TGTGCCAGCAGTTTCTACAGGGGGACTGAAGCTTTCTTT

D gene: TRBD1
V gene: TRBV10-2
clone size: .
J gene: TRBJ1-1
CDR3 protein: CASSRDRDPFF
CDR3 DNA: TGCGCCAGCAGTAGGGACAGGGACCCTTTCTTT

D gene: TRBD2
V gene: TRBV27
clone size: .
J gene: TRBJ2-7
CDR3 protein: CASNQGSGSSYEQYF
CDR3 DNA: TGTGCCAGCAATCAAGGGAGCGGGAGTTCCTACGAGCAGTACTTC

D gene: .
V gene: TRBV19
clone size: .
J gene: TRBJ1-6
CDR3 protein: CASMTASSYNSPLHF
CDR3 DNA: TGTGCCAGTATGACAGCAAGCTCCTATAATTCACCCCTCCACTTT

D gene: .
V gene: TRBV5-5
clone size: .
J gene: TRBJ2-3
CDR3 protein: CASSLADTTDTQYF
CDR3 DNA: TGTGCCAGCAGCTTGGCCGACACCACAGATACGCAGTATTTT

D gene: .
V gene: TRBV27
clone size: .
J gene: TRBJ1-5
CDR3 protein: CASSYDSRNQPQHF
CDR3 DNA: TGTGCCAGCAGTTACGACAGCCGCAATCAGCCCCAGCATTTT

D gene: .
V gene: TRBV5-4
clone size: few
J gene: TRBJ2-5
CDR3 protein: CASSDREKGETQYF
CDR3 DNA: TGTGCCAGCAGCGACCGGGAAAAAGGAGAGACCCAGTACTTC

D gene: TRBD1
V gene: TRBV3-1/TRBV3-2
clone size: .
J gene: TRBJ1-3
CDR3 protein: CASSQQGGGNTIYF
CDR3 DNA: TGTGCCAGCAGCCAACAGGGGGGAGGAAACACCATATATTTT

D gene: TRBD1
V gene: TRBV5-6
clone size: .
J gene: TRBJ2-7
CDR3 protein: CASSLRDSAYEQYF
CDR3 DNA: TGTGCCAGCAGCCTTCGGGACAGTGCCTACGAGCAGTACTTC

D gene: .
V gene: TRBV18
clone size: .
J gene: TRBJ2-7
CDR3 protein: CASSPEGAYYEQYF
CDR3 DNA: TGTGCCAGCTCACCGGAGGGGGCATACTACGAGCAGTACTTC

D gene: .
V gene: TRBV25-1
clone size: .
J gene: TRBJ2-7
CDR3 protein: CASTQTRGGQNSYEQYF
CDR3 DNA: TGTGCCAGCACCCAAACCCGAGGGGGTCAAAACAGCTACGAGCAGTACTTC

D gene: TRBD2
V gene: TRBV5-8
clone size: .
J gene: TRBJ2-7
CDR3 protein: CASSRREGEQYF
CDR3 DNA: TGTGCCAGCAGCCGACGGGAGGGCGAGCAGTACTTC

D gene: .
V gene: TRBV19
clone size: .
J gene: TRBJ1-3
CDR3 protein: CASSTSGDKWNTIYF
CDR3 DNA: TGTGCCAGTAGTACCTCAGGCGATAAGTGGAACACCATATATTTT

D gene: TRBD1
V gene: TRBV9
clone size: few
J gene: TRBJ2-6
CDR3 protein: CASSVSGQGTAGANVLTF
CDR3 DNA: TGTGCCAGCAGCGTCTCGGGACAGGGAACCGCTGGGGCCAACGTCCTGACTTTC

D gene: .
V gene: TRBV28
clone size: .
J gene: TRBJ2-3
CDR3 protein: CASSLTRPTQYF
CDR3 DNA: TGTGCCAGCAGTTTGACTCGACCGACGCAGTATTTT

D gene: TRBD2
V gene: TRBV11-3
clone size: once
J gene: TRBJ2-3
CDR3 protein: CASSSGLAGADTQYF
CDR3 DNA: TGTGCCAGCAGTTCGGGACTAGCGGGGGCAGATACGCAGTATTTT

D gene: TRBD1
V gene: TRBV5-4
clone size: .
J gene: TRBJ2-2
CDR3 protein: CASSPRGLNTGELFF
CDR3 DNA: TGTGCCAGCAGCCCCAGGGGGCTGAACACCGGGGAGCTGTTTTTT

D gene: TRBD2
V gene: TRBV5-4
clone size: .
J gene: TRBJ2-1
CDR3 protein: CASSTGTSGNNEQFF
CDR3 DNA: TGTGCCAGCAGCACCGGGACTAGCGGGAACAATGAGCAGTTCTTC

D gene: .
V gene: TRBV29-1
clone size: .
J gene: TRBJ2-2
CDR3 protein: CSVEDGRDTGELFF
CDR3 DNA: TGCAGCGTTGAAGATGGTCGGGACACCGGGGAGCTGTTTTTT

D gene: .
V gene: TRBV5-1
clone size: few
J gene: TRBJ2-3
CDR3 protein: CASSLGRFSTDTQYF
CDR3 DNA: TGCGCCAGCAGCTTGGGCAGGTTTAGCACAGATACGCAGTATTTT

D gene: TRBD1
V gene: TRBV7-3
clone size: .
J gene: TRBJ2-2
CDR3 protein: CASSAPTGVGELFF
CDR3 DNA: TGTGCCAGCAGCGCCCCGACAGGGGTTGGGGAGCTGTTTTTT

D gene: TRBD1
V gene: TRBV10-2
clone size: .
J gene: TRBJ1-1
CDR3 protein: CASMIQGRNTEAFF
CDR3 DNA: TGCGCCAGCATGATACAGGGGCGCAACACTGAAGCTTTCTTT

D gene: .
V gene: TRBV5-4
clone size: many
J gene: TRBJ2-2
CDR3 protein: CASSPSLGATNTGELFF
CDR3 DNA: TGTGCCAGCAGCCCGTCATTGGGGGCGACGAACACCGGGGAGCTGTTTTTT

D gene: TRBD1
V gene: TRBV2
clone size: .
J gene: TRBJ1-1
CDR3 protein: CASSEFGTGNTEAFF
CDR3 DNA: TGTGCCAGCAGTGAATTTGGGACAGGGAACACTGAAGCTTTCTTT